This T cell receptor beta chain stems from a study of blood T cell repertoires in COVID-19. Across the study: The origin of the acute and convalescent COVID-19 samples was the United States, Italy and Spain. Nucleic acid was either cDNA or gDNA, and it came from T cells, B-cell-depleted T cells, or PBMCs.

As handled by the study authors: The authors estimated nucleated cell counts from reference gene primer amplification. The data were produced by immunoSEQ multiplex PCR, yet TCRdb's version contains in-frame clones alone and is incomplete. The DNA gave D and trimming, while V, J and clone size come from that table. Counted here are fewer than 250,000 clones, around 85% occurring once; the ten biggest clones make up approximately 1.1%. The length of the CDR3 is 14 residues. Germline V CDR1 and CDR2: KGHSH, LQKENI. Trimming removed 3 bases from V and 4 bases from J, with 11 bases in between. This receptor was identified in a man aged 25 to 40 with acute or convalescent COVID-19. The sequenced sample was peripheral blood. The chain has TRBV18 and TRBJ2-3, with D maybe TRBD2 (6 bases). The CDR3: CASSPPSDPDTQYF. The CDR3 region has the DNA TGTGCCAGCTCACCGCCTAGCGATCCAGATACGCAGTATTTT.